This T cell receptor (beta chain) was obtained from a study of CD8 T cells in Susac syndrome. Across the whole study: The sequenced Susac syndrome patients comprised more than 5 with active disease and roughly eight in remission. Findings and caveats of the study: As the study acknowledged, the number of individuals in its TCR sequencing and HLA analysis was relatively small. The Susac syndrome CD4+ T cell repertoires displayed no clonal expansion.

Turning to this clonotype: What it binds is unknown.

With random hexamers, roughly 0.45 to 1 ug RNA was reverse transcribed. Multiplex PCR with immunoSEQ amplified the TCR beta CDR3 across 54 Vbeta and 13 Jbeta. TCRdb reprocessed the immunoSEQ multiplex PCR reads via MiXCR and lists one record per CDR3 protein. The sample shows 120,000 to 150,000 distinct CDR3 sequences, approximately 96% of them seen only once. This sequence originates from a human donor with Susac syndrome. The specimen was CD4+ T cells from PBMCs.

The chain's CDR3 is CASSFLGTSGYNEQFF. The CDR3, as DNA: TGTGCCAGCAGCTTCCTTGGGACTAGCGGCTACAATGAGCAGTTCTTC. This chain uses TRBV11-2 with TRBJ2-1; 11 bases are shared with TRBD2. The germline V gene has CDR1 SGHAT and CDR2 FQNNGV. The CDR3 has 16 amino acids. The V gene end was trimmed by 3 bases and the J gene end by 3 bases; junction bases not matched to a gene: 4. Full variable domain (missing parts from reference TRBV11-2 and TRBJ2-1): EAGVAQSPRYKIIEKRQSVAFWCNPISGHATLYWYQQILGQGPKLLIQFQNNGVVDDSQLPKDRFSAERLKGVDSTLKIQPAKLEDSAVYLCASSFLGTSGYNEQFFGPGTRLTVL.